One sample yielded the 13 T cell receptor beta chains listed below, sequenced in a study of T cell changes during pregnancy in multiple sclerosis (dated by TCRdb to between 2018 and 2020). Libraries were built with the immunoSEQ multiplex PCR assay. TCRdb carries this immuneACCESS record with in-frame sequences only. Its versions omit some clonotypes, under half of them owing to an unresolved V gene in the studies checked, with the rest unexplained. Within this sample are under 50,000 clones, with around 95% of them counted one time only. The ten top clones hold almost 6% of the sample. Sequenced material: CD8+ T cells from peripheral blood mononuclear cells, taken in the first trimester of pregnancy. These TCRs come from a female donor with multiple sclerosis, enrolled in a pregnancy study.

This chain joins TRBV7-9 and TRBJ2-7, with 11 bases fitting TRBD1. Germline values: CDR1 SEHNR, CDR2 FQNEAQ (reference sequence). J was trimmed by 7 bases and V by 5 bases; bases with no gene match: 10. This CDR3 region has 15 residues. The CDR3 nucleotides read TGTGCCAGCAGCCGCACGGGACAGGGGGTTTGGGAGCAGTACTTC. Its translation: CASSRTGQGVWEQYF.

This rearrangement joins TRBV6-5 to TRBJ1-4; D ambiguous. This CDR3 region has 15 residues. The V gene lost 4 bases and the J gene lost 3 bases, with 12 bases spanning the gap. Germline V gene lookup returns CDR1 MNHEY and CDR2 SVGAGI. CDR3 in amino acids: CASSFSDSPNEKLFF. CDR3 DNA: TGTGCCAGCAGTTTTTCGGACTCCCCTAATGAAAAACTGTTTTTT.

J is TRBJ2-7 and V is TRBV2; 9 bases are a match to TRBD1. CDR1 is SNHLY and CDR2 is FYNNEI in the germline V gene. The CDR3 consists of 15 residues. Trimming at V came to 3 bases and at J to 1 base, leaving 4 bases not matched to a gene. In DNA form, the CDR3 reads TGTGCCAGCAGTGAGCTCGGACAGGGGTCCTACGAGCAGTACTTC. It encodes CASSELGQGSYEQYF.

The chain is built from TRBV12-5 and TRBJ2-1, with 10 bases aligning to TRBD2. Trimming cost V 2 bases and J 0 bases; bases outside gene matches: 4. The CDR3 is 17 amino acids. The germline V gene encodes CDR1 LGHNT and CDR2 FRNRAP. CDR3 nucleotide sequence: TGTGCTAGTGGTTTGTTACTAGCGGGGAGCTCCTACAATGAGCAGTTCTTC. It yields the protein CASGLLLAGSSYNEQFF.

The chain couples TRBV27 to TRBJ1-2, with a possible D match to TRBD1 (6 bases). Germline CDR1 MNHEY, CDR2 SMNVEV (reference sequence). This CDR3 contains 12 residues. V lost 11 bases and J lost 0, with 10 bases in between. The CDR3 sequence is CAVWTANYGYTF. The CDR3 DNA reads TGTGCCGTTTGGACAGCTAACTATGGCTACACCTTC.

A remark on this clone: Germline and junction disagree at one end, which may indicate a read error. This chain connects TRBV9 to TRBJ2-7, with 7 positions matching TRBD2. Germline V lookup: CDR1 SGDLS, CDR2 YYNGEE. This CDR3 spans 11 amino acids. This CDR3 reads CASSGREGITF. CDR3 DNA: TGTGCCAGCAGCGGGAGGGAGGGAATCACCTTC.

The chain uses TRBV11-2 and TRBJ1-3; D possibly corresponds to TRBD1 (6 bases). Germline CDR1 SGHAT, CDR2 FQNNGV. V lost 2 bases and J 0 bases, leaving 11 bases between the germline ends. The CDR3 is 16 residues long. CDR3 region: CASSLIETGSGNTIYF. The CDR3 DNA reads as TGTGCCAGCAGCTTAATCGAGACAGGCTCTGGAAACACCATATATTTT.

This chain joins TRBV7-9 and TRBJ2-7; 7 bases fit TRBD1. V was pared by 1 base and J by 3 bases, with 6 bases of the junction left unmatched. The germline V gene encodes CDR1 SEHNR and CDR2 FQNEAQ (reference sequence). The CDR3 covers 15 residues. CDR3 sequence: CASSLEGTGDYEQYF. In nucleotides, the CDR3 is TGTGCCAGCAGCTTAGAAGGAACAGGGGACTACGAGCAGTACTTC.

V is TRBV29-1 and J is TRBJ1-2; tentatively, D is TRBD1 (6 bases). V was pared by 1 base and J by 7 bases, with 10 bases between. Per the germline V gene, CDR1 is SQVTM and CDR2 is ANQGSEA. This CDR3 has 12 amino acids. The CDR3 region is CSVEGGGPGYTF. The CDR3 nucleotides are TGCAGCGTTGAAGGCGGGGGCCCTGGCTACACCTTC.

The rearrangement joins TRBV6-1 to TRBJ1-1; weak D call: TRBD1 (6 bases). The length of the CDR3 is 14 residues. Trimming cost V 0 bases and J 5 bases, with 10 bases left between them. The germline V gene encodes CDR1 MNHNS and CDR2 SASEGT. DNA for the CDR3: TGTGCCAGCAGTGAAGCGACAGGCCGGACTGAAGCTTTCTTT. Amino acid sequence: CASSEATGRTEAFF.

The chain joins TRBV15 to TRBJ2-2; weak D call: TRBD2 (7 bases). The CDR3 extends over 18 amino acids. Germline assignment: CDR1 LNHNV and CDR2 YYDKDF (reference sequence). Trimming stripped 5 bases from V and 5 bases from J, with 24 bases between. CDR3 residues: CATSRSQGWGGKTGELFF. The CDR3 nucleotides read TGTGCCACCAGCCGCTCACAGGGATGGGGGGGAAAAACCGGGGAGCTGTTTTTT.

The chain combines TRBV11-2 with TRBJ1-2, with D hard to call. Germline lookup yields CDR1 SGHAT and CDR2 FQNNGV. V dropped 2 bases and J dropped 0 bases, with 10 bases sitting between them. The CDR3 runs to 15 residues. The CDR3 protein is CASSLSPNPNYGYTF. CDR3 DNA sequence: TGTGCCAGCAGCTTAAGCCCAAATCCTAACTATGGCTACACCTTC.

V gene TRBV9 combines with J gene TRBJ2-6, with 7 bases that match TRBD1. Germline CDR1 SGDLS, CDR2 YYNGEE. This CDR3 is 19 amino acids long. V was clipped by 0 bases and J by 4 bases; unmatched bases: 13. The CDR3 coding sequence is TGTGCCAGCAGCGTAGGTCAAGGGGGCAGGGCGACAGGGGCCAACGTCCTGACTTTC. Protein product: CASSVGQGGRATGANVLTF.